Listed below are T cell receptor beta chains from one sample, sequenced in a study of CD8 T cells in ankylosing spondylitis. TCRdb processed the 5' RACE reads anew with MiXCR; each CDR3 protein has one entry. Here the sample spans 100,000 to 150,000 distinct CDR3 sequences, roughly 15% being singletons. The specimen was blood, either unsorted or a sorted T cell fraction (not recorded which). The source is a female donor with ankylosing spondylitis or in good health (not recorded which). CDR3s include the opening cysteine and the closing phenylalanine or tryptophan. A D gene is named only where the DNA matches it firmly. The size field is filled for only some rows; it gives once, few, many or a size class.

size,J,V,D,CDR3,DNA
many,TRBJ2-3,TRBV29-1,TRBD1,CSADRGSQYF,TGCAGCGCCGACAGGGGGTCGCAGTATTTT
many,TRBJ2-1,TRBV9,-,CASSAPTGSPILF,TGTGCCAGCAGCGCCCCAACCGGGAGCCCCATCCTCTTC
many,TRBJ2-1,TRBV3-1,TRBD2,CASSQETIAGKQFF,TGTGCCAGCAGCCAAGAAACTATAGCGGGAAAGCAGTTCTTC
-,TRBJ2-1,TRBV19,TRBD1,CATESGGLYNEQFF,TGTGCCACTGAATCAGGGGGTCTCTACAATGAGCAGTTCTTC
few,TRBJ2-2,TRBV30,-,CAWRPGVDTGELFF,TGTGCCTGGAGGCCAGGGGTGGACACCGGGGAGCTGTTTTTT
many,TRBJ2-1,TRBV7-2,TRBD2,CERERNEQFF,TGCGAGCGGGAGCGGAATGAGCAGTTCTTC
many,TRBJ2-1,TRBV12-3/TRBV12-4,-,CASSPGGKSSYNEQFF,TGTGCCAGCAGCCCAGGGGGGAAGAGCTCCTACAATGAGCAGTTCTTC
-,TRBJ1-3,TRBV5-1,-,CASSLLGSGNTIYF,TGCGCCAGCAGCTTGTTGGGGTCTGGAAACACCATATATTTT
few,TRBJ2-7,TRBV7-2,-,CASSLGAAATYEQYF,TGTGCCAGCAGCTTAGGAGCGGCAGCCACCTACGAGCAGTACTTC
many,TRBJ1-1,TRBV20-1,-,CSAAQVRVSTEAFF,TGCAGTGCGGCGCAGGTTAGAGTTAGCACTGAAGCTTTCTTT
few,TRBJ1-5,TRBV6-5,-,CASSLGQTNQPQHF,TGTGCCAGCAGCTTAGGACAGACGAATCAGCCCCAGCATTTT
few,TRBJ2-2,TRBV7-3,-,CASAQENTGELFF,TGTGCCAGCGCCCAAGAGAACACCGGGGAGCTGTTTTTT
-,TRBJ2-1,TRBV7-2,-,CASSPRRQGRSEQFF,TGTGCCAGCAGCCCTCGTCGGCAGGGGAGGAGTGAGCAGTTCTTC
many,TRBJ2-1,TRBV29-1,TRBD2,CYRQGIRLAGGPGSYNEQFF,TGCTATCGACAGGGGATAAGACTAGCGGGAGGGCCGGGAAGTTACAATGAGCAGTTCTTC
many,TRBJ2-5,TRBV29-1,TRBD2,CSVGTSGETQYF,TGCAGCGTTGGGACTAGCGGAGAGACCCAGTACTTC
few,TRBJ2-3,TRBV12-3/TRBV12-4,TRBD2,CASSPGTSGRVDTQYF,TGTGCCAGCAGTCCAGGGACTAGCGGGAGAGTAGATACGCAGTATTTT
many,TRBJ2-1,TRBV25-1,-,CASRGSSYNEQFF,TGTGCCAGCAGGGGGAGCTCCTACAATGAGCAGTTCTTC
-,TRBJ2-1,TRBV19,-,CASSITRQGGDEQFF,TGTGCCAGTAGTATTACTCGGCAGGGGGGCGATGAGCAGTTCTTC
few,TRBJ2-5,TRBV29-1,-,CSVTSRASQETQYF,TGCAGCGTGACCTCCCGGGCCTCACAAGAGACCCAGTACTTC
few,TRBJ1-2,TRBV6-1,-,CASSERNRETYGYTF,TGTGCCAGCAGTGAGAGGAACAGGGAAACCTATGGCTACACCTTC
many,TRBJ2-1,TRBV11-3,TRBD2,CASSLGPRGLAGYNEQFF,TGTGCCAGCAGCTTAGGACCTAGGGGACTAGCGGGTTACAATGAGCAGTTCTTC
-,TRBJ2-7,TRBV12-3/TRBV12-4,TRBD2,CASSPGGGKPTEQYF,TGTGCCAGCAGTCCGGGAGGGGGTAAACCTACCGAGCAGTACTTC
many,TRBJ1-4,TRBV5-1,-,CASHTGDWRKLFF,TGCGCCAGCCATACGGGGGACTGGCGAAAACTGTTTTTT
-,TRBJ2-1,TRBV7-2,TRBD2,CASSLPSGTYNEQFF,TGTGCCAGCAGCTTACCTAGCGGGACCTACAATGAGCAGTTCTTC
many,TRBJ2-5,TRBV12-3/TRBV12-4,TRBD1,CASTRQGLETQYF,TGTGCCAGCACCCGACAGGGTTTGGAGACCCAGTACTTC
-,TRBJ1-6,TRBV20-1,-,CSARESVGSPLHF,TGCAGTGCTAGAGAGTCCGTCGGGTCACCCCTCCACTTT
-,TRBJ2-2,TRBV7-3,TRBD2,CATSLIMTSSGGPSAGELFF,TGTGCCACCAGCTTAATTATGACGTCTAGCGGGGGGCCCTCGGCCGGGGAGCTGTTTTTT
many,TRBJ1-6,TRBV2,-,CASSSFNSPLHF,TGTGCCAGCAGTTCCTTTAATTCACCCCTCCACTTT
many,TRBJ1-1,TRBV20-1,-,CSARQGPAEAFF,TGCAGTGCTAGACAGGGACCCGCTGAAGCTTTCTTT
few,TRBJ2-1,TRBV7-2,TRBD2,CASSLGGLAKRTEQFF,TGTGCCAGCAGTCTCGGGGGACTAGCGAAAAGGACTGAGCAGTTCTTC
many,TRBJ2-3,TRBV20-1,TRBD1,CSALNRGPEDTQYF,TGCAGTGCCTTAAACAGGGGGCCGGAAGATACGCAGTATTTT
many,TRBJ2-3,TRBV20-1,TRBD2,CSASLAGSTDTQYF,TGCAGTGCTAGTCTAGCGGGAAGCACAGATACGCAGTATTTT
few,TRBJ2-1,TRBV11-3,TRBD2,CASSLGGGEYNEQFF,TGTGCCAGCAGCTTAGGCGGGGGGGAATACAATGAGCAGTTCTTC
-,TRBJ2-3,TRBV7-2,-,CASSLATGPQAQYF,TGTGCCAGCAGCTTAGCGACGGGGCCGCAAGCGCAGTATTTT
few,TRBJ1-1,TRBV6-5,-,CASSYSRQGPGNTEAFF,TGTGCCAGCAGTTACTCTCGGCAGGGCCCAGGCAACACTGAAGCTTTCTTT
-,TRBJ2-7,TRBV20-1,TRBD1,CSARDQKTDRVPKYF,TGCAGTGCTAGAGACCAAAAGACCGACAGGGTCCCAAAGTACTTC
-,TRBJ1-6,TRBV27,-,CASSLSAKGNSPLHF,TGTGCCAGCAGTTTATCTGCCAAGGGGAATTCACCCCTCCACTTT
medium-sized,TRBJ2-7,TRBV27,-,CASSWGYEQYF,TGTGCCAGCAGTTGGGGCTACGAGCAGTACTTC
many,TRBJ2-7,TRBV7-9,-,CASSLTSSYEQYF,TGTGCCAGCAGCCTCACAAGTTCCTACGAGCAGTACTTC
many,TRBJ2-3,TRBV29-1,-,CSVSTRLTDTQYF,TGCAGCGTTTCCACTAGATTGACGGATACGCAGTATTTT
many,TRBJ1-1,TRBV29-1,-,CSVEFPANTEAFF,TGCAGCGTTGAATTTCCAGCGAACACTGAAGCTTTCTTT
few,TRBJ2-1,TRBV7-9,-,CASSRPNNYNEQFF,TGTGCCAGCAGCCGCCCGAACAATTACAATGAGCAGTTCTTC
-,TRBJ1-2,TRBV7-8,-,CASRPRRASNYGYTF,TGTGCCAGCAGACCAAGACGGGCCTCTAACTATGGCTACACCTTC
many,TRBJ2-5,TRBV5-1,-,CASNLRGGNEETQYF,TGCGCCAGCAACCTCCGAGGAGGGAACGAGGAGACCCAGTACTTC
many,TRBJ2-3,TRBV7-2,TRBD1,CASSQNRGSDTQYF,TGTGCCAGCAGTCAGAACAGGGGCTCAGATACGCAGTATTTT
few,TRBJ2-1,TRBV7-3,TRBD2,CASSTGTRLDNEQFF,TGTGCCAGCAGCACCGGGACTAGACTAGACAATGAGCAGTTCTTC
many,TRBJ2-1,TRBV15,TRBD2,CATSRTSGTYNEQFF,TGTGCCACCAGTCGGACTAGCGGGACCTACAATGAGCAGTTCTTC
few,TRBJ1-2,TRBV24-1,TRBD1,CATSPSGTGYGYTF,TGTGCCACCAGCCCGTCCGGGACAGGCTATGGCTACACCTTC
-,TRBJ2-7,TRBV11-2,-,CASSLSQGEQYF,TGTGCCAGCAGCTTATCGCAGGGCGAGCAGTACTTC
many,TRBJ2-7,TRBV20-1,TRBD2,CSARDHLAGVREQYF,TGCAGTGCTAGAGATCACCTAGCGGGAGTGCGGGAGCAGTACTTC
few,TRBJ2-6,TRBV9,-,CASSLSFGRLSGANVLTF,TGTGCCAGCAGCTTGTCATTCGGGCGGCTATCTGGGGCCAACGTCCTGACTTTC
many,TRBJ2-6,TRBV29-1,-,CSVEDPFYSGANVLTF,TGCAGCGTTGAAGATCCCTTTTACTCTGGGGCCAACGTCCTGACTTTC